This record concerns one TCR beta chain sequence. The data are from a study of blood T cells in healthy people across ages. A second PCR of roughly 7 to 11 cycles used a sample-barcoded 5' primer and a J-beta primer mix. Carrying 12 random nucleotides, a template-switch adaptor labeled each individual cDNA molecule. Using its own MiXCR run on the 5' RACE reads, TCRdb lists one record per CDR3 protein. The sample has about 840,000 distinct CDR3 sequences, about 28% seen once. CDR1 is LGHDT and CDR2 is YNNKEL in the germline V gene (reference sequence). The CDR3 extends over 14 amino acids. V dropped 6 bases and J dropped 3 bases, with 13 bases sitting between them. The data were also submitted as part of a second study, on T cells of mothers and their children.

The sequence was collected from a woman aged 40 to 50 in good health. The rearrangement uses TRBV3-1 and TRBJ2-3, with D maybe TRBD2 (5 bases). Sequencing was carried out using blood. The CDR3 loop reads CASRPTRRTDTQYF. The DNA for the CDR3 is TGTGCCAGCAGACCTACTAGGAGGACAGATACGCAGTATTTT.